This TCR beta chain is from a study of T cells in Graves' hyperthyroidism and ophthalmopathy. TCR beta CDR3 region amplification was performed from RNA transcripts. Primed by the HTBI set, a first-round RT-PCR was run on the TCR CDR3. TCRdb reanalysed the multiplex PCR reads using MiXCR and keeps one entry per CDR3 protein. Of about 400,000 distinct CDR3 sequences in the sample, roughly an eighth were seen once. V was pared by 3 bases and J by 4 bases, with 18 bases between. Germline V gene data show CDR1 as DFQATT and CDR2 as SNEGSKA (reference sequence). The CDR3 loop spans 15 amino acids. Researchers barred patients who had uncontrolled infection, other autoimmune disease, pregnancy or lactation. From approximately 9.3 ml of fresh peripheral blood, PBMCs were isolated. This clonotype was recorded at least ten times.

The sample was blood. This TCR came from a man aged 50 or older with Graves' ophthalmopathy. The chain carries TRBV20-1 and TRBJ2-5; possible D gene TRBD1, 6 bases. The CDR3 loop is CSASVSDSGGETQYF. Here the CDR3 DNA reads TGCAGTGCTAGTGTCTCGGACAGTGGGGGAGAGACCCAGTACTTC.